This is a list of T cell receptor beta chains from one sample in a study of blood T cells in healthy people across ages. A single record per CDR3 protein comes from TCRdb applying MiXCR to the 5' RACE reads. The table lists 500,000 to 600,000 distinct CDR3 sequences, 27% of them singletons, with approximately 18% in the top ten. The sample taken for sequencing was blood. These receptors came from a woman in her 70s in good health. The conserved cysteine and the conserved F or W are not part of the CDR3 here.

V gene,J gene,CDR3 protein
TRBV20-1,TRBJ1-1,SAYQSTGGRLTEAF
TRBV6-2/TRBV6-3,TRBJ2-1,ASKRPYNEQF
TRBV11-3,TRBJ2-2,ASILDRDTGELF
TRBV12-3/TRBV12-4,TRBJ1-1,ASARGIEAF
TRBV12-3/TRBV12-4,TRBJ2-5,ASSPGGRVTQY
TRBV12-3/TRBV12-4,TRBJ1-2,ASQGSPLLSYT
TRBV4-2,TRBJ2-1,ASSQGFGSDNEQF
TRBV7-2,TRBJ2-7,ASSHRQTYEQY
TRBV4-3,TRBJ2-1,ASSQDRIGQIYNEQF
TRBV9,TRBJ1-1,ASGGGNTEAF
TRBV29-1,TRBJ1-1,STGTPNEAF
TRBV7-2,TRBJ2-1,ASSLIPADNEQF
TRBV30,TRBJ2-5,AWNTGGASQY
TRBV7-2,TRBJ2-5,ASGNRGPGETQY
TRBV5-1,TRBJ1-2,ASSQYDDTLNYGYT
TRBV9,TRBJ2-2,ASSVDPGPTGELF
TRBV5-1,-,ASSLFSEETQY
TRBV5-1,TRBJ2-1,ASSLVASSYNERF
TRBV7-3,TRBJ2-1,ASSRSAAGDYSGQF
TRBV7-9,-,ASSLLENEQF
TRBV20-1,TRBJ1-1,SAVRQGDTEAF
TRBV7-2,TRBJ2-7,ASSPGTVTYEQY
TRBV11-2,TRBJ2-3,ASSRAPGDTQY
TRBV7-9,TRBJ2-1,ASSFTGEGEQF
TRBV6-2/TRBV6-3,TRBJ2-3,AREAGHCTDTQY
TRBV7-2,TRBJ1-2,ASSTHGTDNYGYT
TRBV20-1,TRBJ2-5,SARFQYGPETQY
TRBV7-3,TRBJ2-1,ASGTSGGEQF
TRBV7-8,TRBJ1-2,ASSHTLRLIYGYT